The present entry profiles one TCR beta chain with its context. Antigen: not known. Only in-frame clones appear in the TCRdb table, and some are missing; sequencing was by immunoSEQ multiplex PCR. The sample includes around 16,000 clones, approximately 60% seen only once; the top ten take roughly 3.2%. Per germline, CDR1 ENHRY and CDR2 SYGVKD. The CDR3 has 13 residues. V lost 11 bases, J lost 0 bases, and 6 bases stayed unmatched. The sample comes from a study of Tregs in tolerant kidney transplant recipients. This TCR was sampled from a human donor in good health. The chain has TRBV10-3 and TRBJ2-7, with 8 bases fitting TRBD2. The sequenced sample was Tregs from blood cultured with allogeneic cells. In DNA, the CDR3 is TGTGCCGCGAGCGGGGGCCCCTCCTACGAGCAGTACTTC. It codes for CAASGGPSYEQYF.